Shown below are 15 T cell receptor beta chains from a single sample sequenced in a study of cytomegalovirus exposure and HLA in healthy donors. The study ran its PCR with 60 Vbeta and 13 Jbeta primers. Profiled with immunoSEQ multiplex PCR; TCRdb holds only in-frame clones, not every one. The table lists some 200,000 clones, about 83% of them singletons. Sequences were obtained from PBMCs. The receptors originated from a female donor in good health and CMV-seronegative.

This clone was seen a handful of times. V usage is TRBV6-1 and J usage is TRBJ2-1; D might be TRBD1 (6 bases). Germline V gene lookup returns CDR1 MNHNS and CDR2 SASEGT. The CDR3 covers 11 residues. The V end lost 11 bases, the J end lost 10 bases, and 15 bases lay between the germline ends. This chain's CDR3 is CAGSQGLEQFF. The CDR3 DNA sequence: TGTGCCGGATCGCAGGGGCTGGAGCAGTTCTTC.

The chain uses TRBV11-3 and TRBJ2-3, with a weak D call TRBD2 (6 bases). The germline gives CDR1 SGHNT, CDR2 YENEEA. V was pared by 1 base and J by 0 bases, with 8 bases between. This CDR3 is built from 15 residues. The CDR3 loop is CASSLVADSTDTQYF. In nucleotides, the CDR3 is TGTGCCAGCAGCTTAGTAGCGGATAGCACAGATACGCAGTATTTT.

The V and J genes are TRBV5-1 and TRBJ2-1; 15 bases agree with TRBD2. Trimming took 5 bases from V and 3 from J; bases not matched to a gene: 12. This CDR3 region has 19 residues. Germline V CDR1 and CDR2: SGHRS, YFSETQ. The CDR3 loop is CASSLDWTSGRAYYNEQFF. As DNA, the CDR3 is TGCGCCAGCAGTCTCGACTGGACTAGCGGGAGGGCCTACTACAATGAGCAGTTCTTC.

In its sample, this clone was seen once. The chain joins TRBV5-1 to TRBJ2-5, with D possibly being TRBD2 (6 bases). The J call may not be correct, given that the DNA end is closer to TRBJ2-7. CDR1 is SGHRS, CDR2 YFSETQ, per germline. This CDR3 is built from 15 residues. DNA of the CDR3: TGCGCCAGCAGCCCAATCGGGACTCCCGCCTACGAGCAGTACTTC. Protein sequence: CASSPIGTPAYEQYF.

CDR3 nucleotides: TGCGCCAGCAGCCCTGGCGGCACCCAGAGAGAGACCCAGTACTTC. This codes for CASSPGGTQRETQYF. The chain carries TRBV5-1 and TRBJ2-5; D uncertain. Germline values: CDR1 SGHRS, CDR2 YFSETQ. The V end lost 4 bases, the J end lost 4 bases, and 17 bases lay between the germline ends. This CDR3 is 15 amino acids long. Combining the CDR3 with reference TRBV5-1 and TRBJ2-5 gives the whole variable domain KAGVTQTPRYLIKTRGQQVTLSCSPISGHRSVSWYQQTPGQGLQFLFEYFSETQRNKGNFPGRFSGRQFSNSRSEMNVSTLELGDSALYLCASSPGGTQRETQYFGPGTRLLVL.

The V and J genes are TRBV9 and TRBJ2-7; 9 nucleotides align to TRBD2. CDR1 and CDR2 from the germline V gene are SGDLS and YYNGEE. The V segment lost 3 bases and the J segment 0 bases; nucleotides outside the gene matches: 4. CDR3 length equals 15 residues. The CDR3 protein is CASSGYSGSSYEQYF. In nucleotides, the CDR3 is TGTGCCAGCAGCGGATATAGCGGGAGCTCCTACGAGCAGTACTTC.

This rearrangement joins TRBV5-4 to TRBJ1-2, with D possibly being TRBD1 (5 bases). From germline, CDR1 is SGHNT and CDR2 YYREEE (reference sequence). The V end was cut by 1 base, the J end by 4 bases, with 5 bases between. CDR3 length: 12 residues. Here the CDR3 reads CASSLRGYGYTF. The CDR3, as DNA: TGTGCCAGCAGCTTGAGGGGCTATGGCTACACCTTC.

Comments on this clone: The germline gene is not matched at one end of the junction; a read error may be the cause. The rearrangement joins TRBV10-3 to TRBJ2-7; the D gene is possibly TRBD2 (6 bases). CDR3 length: 13 amino acids. Germline V gene lookup returns CDR1 ENHRY and CDR2 SYGVKD. The CDR3 protein is CAISEPQWEVIGF. CDR3 DNA sequence: TGTGCCATCAGTGAGCCTCAATGGGAGGTCATCGGCTTC.

The CDR3 loop is CASSNSAGNTIYF. CDR3 nucleotides: TGTGCCAGCAGCAACAGTGCTGGAAACACCATATATTTT. The rearrangement links TRBV7-9 to TRBJ1-3; unclear D gene. V lost 5 bases to trimming and J lost 2 bases, with 7 bases between them. This CDR3 has 13 residues. The germline gives CDR1 SEHNR, CDR2 FQNEAQ (reference sequence).

The CDR3 protein is CASSEILGRGLGMNTEAFF. CDR3 DNA sequence: TGTGCCAGCAGTGAGATTTTGGGCAGGGGGCTAGGCATGAACACTGAAGCTTTCTTT. V and J are TRBV2 and TRBJ1-1; TRBD1 aligns across 8 bases. CDR1 is SNHLY and CDR2 is FYNNEI in the germline V gene. This CDR3 is built from 19 residues. V lost 3 bases, J lost 0 bases, and 15 bases stayed unmatched.

This rearrangement joins TRBV7-9 to TRBJ2-2, with TRBD1 as a possible D gene (6 bases). The CDR3 is 16 residues long. Germline CDR1 and CDR2: SEHNR and FQNEAQ (reference sequence). V lost 5 bases to trimming and J lost 0 bases, with 13 bases between them. CDR3 sequence: CASSASGDPNTGELFF. Here the CDR3 DNA reads TGTGCCAGCAGCGCTTCAGGGGACCCGAACACCGGGGAGCTGTTTTTT.

The chain couples TRBV6-1 to TRBJ1-5, with 9 bases lining up with TRBD1. After removal of 3 bases from V and 4 bases from J, the junction contained 4 bases not matched to a gene. Germline V gene sequence: CDR1 MNHNS, CDR2 SASEGT. The CDR3 is made up of 15 amino acids. The CDR3 sequence: CASSDGQGLNQPQHF. Written as DNA, the CDR3 is TGTGCCAGCAGTGACGGACAGGGGTTAAATCAGCCCCAGCATTTT.

V is TRBV28 and J is TRBJ1-1; no definite D call. V lost 3 bases and J 0 bases, leaving 8 bases between the germline ends. The germline CDR1 and CDR2 sequences are MDHEN and SYDVKM. This CDR3 is built from 14 residues. CDR3 in amino acids: CASSLARLNTEAFF. The CDR3 DNA follows: TGTGCCAGCAGTTTGGCCAGGTTGAACACTGAAGCTTTCTTT.

The rearrangement uses TRBV27 and TRBJ2-3; a weak D match, TRBD1 (6 bases). Germline values: CDR1 MNHEY, CDR2 SMNVEV (reference sequence). The CDR3 covers 16 residues. Deletions cut 5 bases from V and 5 bases from J, with 20 bases between. CDR3 in amino acids: CASSMSLGGRGDTQYF. The CDR3 region has the DNA TGTGCCAGCAGTATGAGTCTAGGGGGAAGGGGAGATACGCAGTATTTT.

V is TRBV27 and J is TRBJ2-3, with D possibly matching TRBD1 (7 bases). CDR1 and CDR2 (germline): MNHEY, SMNVEV (reference sequence). Trimming pared 8 bases from V and 9 bases from J, leaving 12 bases between. CDR3 length: 11 amino acids. The chain's CDR3 is CASSPGGTQYF. The CDR3 DNA is TGTGCCAGCTCCCCAGGGGGGACGCAGTATTTT.